Each of the 27 T cell receptor beta chains below was sequenced from the same sample in a study of long-term antiretroviral therapy in people with HIV. A v3.0 immunoSEQ assay was performed at survey level. Method: immunoSEQ multiplex PCR; TCRdb's copy keeps in-frame clones and lacks some. Of tens of thousands of clones listed, approximately 94% were seen once; the top ten hold around 3.3%. Here the sequenced sample was unsorted PBMCs, taken 4.1 years after starting antiretroviral therapy. All receptors come from a woman between 50 and 59 years old with HIV.

V and J are TRBV19 and TRBJ1-2; TRBD1 might be the D (5 bases). CDR1 and CDR2 from the germline V gene are LNHDA and SQIVND (reference sequence). The germline V and J ends were trimmed by 8 bases and 4 bases, with 11 bases remaining between them. The CDR3 runs to 12 residues. CDR3 region: CASHRSSYGYTF. As DNA, the CDR3 is TGTGCCAGTCACAGGTCGAGCTATGGCTACACCTTC.

The V gene is TRBV29-1, the J gene TRBJ2-7; D gene unclear. With 6 bases removed from V and 6 bases from J, the gap between germline ends came to 15 bases. The CDR3 totals 12 residues. The germline CDR1 and CDR2 sequences are SQVTM and ANQGSEA. CDR3 sequence: CSVQIRAGEQYF. The CDR3 nucleotides read TGCAGCGTCCAGATAAGGGCAGGCGAGCAGTACTTC.

The V gene is TRBV2, the J gene TRBJ1-2; 7 positions match TRBD1. In germline, CDR1 is SNHLY, CDR2 FYNNEI. This CDR3 contains 14 residues. V lost 4 bases, J lost 4 bases, and 6 bases stayed unmatched. The CDR3 is CASSGTGQSYGYTF. In DNA form, the CDR3 reads TGTGCCAGCAGTGGAACGGGACAGTCCTATGGCTACACCTTC.

This rearrangement joins TRBV27 to TRBJ1-5; 9 nucleotides line up with TRBD1. The J segment lost 2 bases and the V segment lost 5 bases, leaving 7 bases of the junction unmatched. The CDR3 loop spans 16 amino acids. Germline V gene lookup returns CDR1 MNHEY and CDR2 SMNVEV (reference sequence). The CDR3 sequence: CASSTADRGGNQPQHF. CDR3 nucleotides: TGTGCCAGCAGTACAGCGGACAGGGGCGGCAATCAGCCCCAGCATTTT.

V is TRBV7-2 and J is TRBJ2-3, with D unclear. CDR3 length equals 16 residues. Germline-derived CDR1 and CDR2 are SGHTA and FQGNSA. Trimming took 2 bases from V and 2 from J, leaving 14 bases between them. The DNA of the CDR3 is TGTGCCAGCAGCTTACCCCGGGCCTTACCCACAGATACGCAGTATTTT. Its protein product is CASSLPRALPTDTQYF.

V usage is TRBV30 and J usage is TRBJ2-5, with TRBD2 identical over 10 bases. This CDR3 region has 15 residues. Germline V lookup: CDR1 GTSNPN, CDR2 SVGIG (reference sequence). V trimming: 4 bases; J trimming: 0 bases; junction bases outside the gene matches: 5. CDR3 DNA: TGTGCCTGGACTAGCGGGGGCGAGTACCAAGAGACCCAGTACTTC. Its translation is CAWTSGGEYQETQYF.

J is TRBJ1-1 and V is TRBV10-3, with 7 bases identical to TRBD1. The trim removed 2 bases at V and 1 base at J, leaving 7 bases unmatched. Germline assignment: CDR1 ENHRY and CDR2 SYGVKD. The CDR3 spans 16 residues. The CDR3 region is CAISEARQGRNTEAFF. The CDR3 region has the DNA TGTGCCATCAGTGAGGCCCGACAGGGTCGGAACACTGAAGCTTTCTTT.

This rearrangement joins TRBV5-1 to TRBJ1-4; 7 nucleotides align to TRBD1. This CDR3 contains 15 residues. The junction had 3 bases not matched to a gene; V was cut back by 2 bases and J by 2 bases. Germline assignment: CDR1 SGHRS and CDR2 YFSETQ. The CDR3 reads CASSLQQGTNEKLFF. In DNA form, the CDR3 reads TGCGCCAGCAGCTTACAACAGGGGACTAATGAAAAACTGTTTTTT.

The chain has TRBV2 and TRBJ2-2, with no clear D. The germline V and J ends were trimmed by 1 base and 1 base, with 10 bases remaining between them. In germline, CDR1 is SNHLY, CDR2 FYNNEI. This CDR3 contains 16 residues. The CDR3 spells CASSEGKGKNTGELFF. The CDR3 DNA reads as TGTGCCAGCAGTGAAGGGAAGGGAAAGAACACCGGGGAGCTGTTTTTT.

The rearrangement links TRBV7-2 to TRBJ2-1; 14 nucleotides match TRBD2. This CDR3 contains 18 residues. V was clipped by 5 bases and J by 3 bases; unmatched bases: 9. Looked up from germline, CDR1 is SGHTA and CDR2 is FQGNSA. CDR3 in amino acids: CASSPRLAGGLVYNEQFF. For the CDR3, the DNA is TGTGCCAGCAGCCCCCGACTAGCGGGGGGGCTGGTCTACAATGAGCAGTTCTTC.

This chain connects TRBV5-5 to TRBJ1-1; possibly TRBD1 for D (6 bases). The CDR3 contains 17 residues. Germline-derived CDR1 and CDR2 are SGHKS and YYEKEE (reference sequence). Trimming left V 4 bases short and J 1 base short, with 20 bases between. CDR3 DNA: TGTGCCAGCAGCCAAGCCCCACAGGGACCGACGAACACTGAAGCTTTCTTT. Residues: CASSQAPQGPTNTEAFF.

The CDR3 is CSVEGRDRGRLYNEQFF. CDR3 DNA: TGCAGCGTTGAAGGGCGTGACAGGGGGCGATTATACAATGAGCAGTTCTTC. The rearrangement links TRBV29-1 to TRBJ2-1; 10 bases line up with TRBD1. The CDR3 consists of 17 residues. Per germline, CDR1 SQVTM and CDR2 ANQGSEA. After removal of 1 base from V and 4 bases from J, the junction contained 10 bases not matched to a gene.

The gene calls are TRBV29-1 and TRBJ2-7, with a weak D call TRBD2 (6 bases). Germline assignment: CDR1 SQVTM and CDR2 ANQGSEA. This CDR3 has 13 amino acids. The ends were cut back, 2 bases at V and 3 bases at J, with 11 bases in the middle. This CDR3 is CSVESGLYYEQYF. The CDR3 DNA follows: TGCAGCGTTGAATCGGGACTGTACTACGAGCAGTACTTC.

CDR3 sequence: CASSPGAGGPYEQFF. For the CDR3, the DNA is TGTGCCAGCAGCCCTGGGGCGGGGGGGCCTTATGAGCAGTTCTTC. This chain connects TRBV7-9 to TRBJ2-1; 9 bases align to TRBD2. Germline assignment: CDR1 SEHNR and CDR2 FQNEAQ (reference sequence). This CDR3 comprises 15 residues. Losses at the gene ends were 5 bases for V and 8 bases for J; bases not matched to a gene: 10.

This chain connects TRBV7-8 to TRBJ1-2; 9 bases agree with TRBD1. V was clipped by 7 bases and J by 1 base; unmatched bases: 10. Looked up from germline, CDR1 is SGHVS and CDR2 is FQNEAQ. The CDR3 contains 16 residues. This CDR3 is CASTDRQGGLNYGYTF. The CDR3 DNA follows: TGTGCCAGCACCGACCGACAGGGGGGCCTTAACTATGGCTACACCTTC. Supplemented by reference TRBV7-8 and TRBJ1-2, the full variable domain reads GAGVSQSPRYKVAKRGQDVALRCDPISGHVSLFWYQQALGQGPEFLTYFQNEAQLDKSGLPSDRFFAERPEGSVSTLKIQRTQQEDSAVYLCASTDRQGGLNYGYTFGSGTRLTVV.

The chain uses TRBV29-1 and TRBJ2-1, with 14 bases lining up with TRBD2. Germline CDR1 SQVTM, CDR2 ANQGSEA. Trimming at V came to 0 bases and at J to 6 bases, leaving 1 base not matched to a gene. This CDR3 comprises 15 residues. CDR3 bases: TGCAGCGTTGAAGAAGGGACTAGCGGGGGCAATGAGCAGTTCTTC. It specifies CSVEEGTSGGNEQFF.

The chain uses TRBV7-3 and TRBJ2-2; D call uncertain. This CDR3 contains 13 residues. V gave up 4 bases and J gave up 11 bases, with 14 bases separating them. Germline assignment: CDR1 SGHTA and CDR2 FQGTGA. The CDR3 DNA reads as TGTGCCAGCAGCTCAAGTATTGACGGAGAGCTGTTTTTT. Translation: CASSSSIDGELFF.

CDR3 in DNA: TGTGCCTGGAGGATCGACAGGGGAAGTGGCTACACCTTC. Its translation is CAWRIDRGSGYTF. The chain has TRBV30 and TRBJ1-2; 8 bases match TRBD1. Unmatched junction bases numbered 7, after V lost 3 bases and J lost 7 bases. The CDR3 runs to 13 residues. Germline V gene lookup returns CDR1 GTSNPN and CDR2 SVGIG (reference sequence).

This rearrangement joins TRBV29-1 to TRBJ1-1; D gene uncertain. CDR3 length equals 14 residues. V dropped 0 bases and J dropped 10 bases, with 18 bases sitting between them. Per germline, CDR1 SQVTM and CDR2 ANQGSEA. The DNA of the CDR3 is TGCAGCGTTGAAGATGTTGGAAGGAGACCCTTAGCTTTCTTT. Protein: CSVEDVGRRPLAFF.

This clone has just one count. The V and J genes are TRBV13 and TRBJ1-2, with 11 bases fitting TRBD1. This CDR3 spans 15 amino acids. The germline gives CDR1 PRHDT, CDR2 FYEKMQ (reference sequence). V lost 0 bases to trimming and J lost 5 bases; unmatched junction nucleotides: 2. CDR3 in DNA: TGTGCCAGCAGCTTAGGGGGACAGGGGGGTTATGGCTACACCTTC. Its protein product is CASSLGGQGGYGYTF. The full variable domain, in which reference TRBV13 and TRBJ1-2 provide the parts outside the CDR3, is AAGVIQSPRHLIKEKRETATLKCYPIPRHDTVYWYQQGPGQDPQFLISFYEKMQSDKGSIPDRFSAQQFSDYHSELNMSSLELGDSALYFCASSLGGQGGYGYTFGSGTRLTVV.

DNA for the CDR3: TGCAGCGTTGAGGAGAGGGTCAACACTGAAGCTTTCTTT. Protein sequence: CSVEERVNTEAFF. The chain couples TRBV29-1 to TRBJ1-1; D remains unclear. Trimming shortened V by 3 bases and J by 2 bases, and 10 bases separated the two germline ends. The germline V gene encodes CDR1 SQVTM and CDR2 ANQGSEA. CDR3 length: 13 amino acids.

The CDR3 loop reads CASSLGPAPDTQYF. CDR3 DNA sequence: TGTGCCAGCAGCTTAGGGCCCGCCCCAGATACGCAGTATTTT. V gene TRBV11-2 combines with J gene TRBJ2-3; no firm D call. Germline V gene lookup returns CDR1 SGHAT and CDR2 FQNNGV. With 1 base removed from V and 4 bases from J, the gap between germline ends came to 9 bases. CDR3 length: 14 amino acids.

The chain recombines TRBV19 with TRBJ2-7, with TRBD2 identical over 7 bases. The V and J ends lost 5 bases and 4 bases, in that order; junction bases with no gene match: 5. This CDR3 region has 13 residues. Germline V lookup: CDR1 LNHDA, CDR2 SQIVND (reference sequence). The CDR3 region has the DNA TGTGCCAGTAGTGTCCGGGAGGAGTACGAGCAGTACTTC. This translates into CASSVREEYEQYF.

The chain recombines TRBV7-6 with TRBJ2-1; D may be TRBD2 (5 bases). Germline CDR1 reads SGHVS; CDR2 reads FNYEAQ. The V end was cut by 5 bases, the J end by 5 bases, with 10 bases between. The CDR3 totals 13 residues. The CDR3 here is CASSPRGDNEQFF. In DNA, the CDR3 is TGTGCCAGCAGCCCACGGGGAGACAATGAGCAGTTCTTC.

This clone was counted once. The chain uses TRBV6-6 and TRBJ2-6; possibly TRBD1 for D (5 bases). In germline, CDR1 is MNHNY, CDR2 SVGAGI (reference sequence). Trimming stripped 7 bases from V and 0 bases from J, with 7 bases between. The CDR3 spans 14 residues. The DNA for the CDR3 is TGTGCCAGCACCAGGGACTCTGGGGCCAACGTCCTGACTTTC. It translates to CASTRDSGANVLTF.

This rearrangement joins TRBV5-4 to TRBJ1-1; unclear D gene. Germline V gene data show CDR1 as SGHNT and CDR2 as YYREEE (reference sequence). The CDR3 contains 15 residues. V dropped 2 bases and J dropped 5 bases, with 16 bases sitting between them. CDR3 in amino acids: CASSLVGRSVTEAFF. CDR3 DNA: TGTGCCAGCAGCTTAGTGGGGAGGTCGGTGACTGAAGCTTTCTTT. Together with reference TRBV5-4 and TRBJ1-1, the CDR3 gives the full variable domain: ETGVTQSPTHLIKTRGQQVTLRCSSQSGHNTVSWYQQALGQGPQFIFQYYREEENGRGNFPPRFSGLQFPNYSSELNVNALELDDSALYLCASSLVGRSVTEAFFGQGTRLTVV.

V gene TRBV5-1 combines with J gene TRBJ1-1; 10 bases match TRBD1. Germline-derived CDR1 and CDR2 are SGHRS and YFSETQ. The CDR3 has 15 residues. Trimming at V came to 2 bases and at J to 3 bases, leaving 4 bases not matched to a gene. CDR3 bases: TGCGCCAGCAGCTTACAGGACAGGGGGGACACTGAAGCTTTCTTT. This codes for CASSLQDRGDTEAFF.